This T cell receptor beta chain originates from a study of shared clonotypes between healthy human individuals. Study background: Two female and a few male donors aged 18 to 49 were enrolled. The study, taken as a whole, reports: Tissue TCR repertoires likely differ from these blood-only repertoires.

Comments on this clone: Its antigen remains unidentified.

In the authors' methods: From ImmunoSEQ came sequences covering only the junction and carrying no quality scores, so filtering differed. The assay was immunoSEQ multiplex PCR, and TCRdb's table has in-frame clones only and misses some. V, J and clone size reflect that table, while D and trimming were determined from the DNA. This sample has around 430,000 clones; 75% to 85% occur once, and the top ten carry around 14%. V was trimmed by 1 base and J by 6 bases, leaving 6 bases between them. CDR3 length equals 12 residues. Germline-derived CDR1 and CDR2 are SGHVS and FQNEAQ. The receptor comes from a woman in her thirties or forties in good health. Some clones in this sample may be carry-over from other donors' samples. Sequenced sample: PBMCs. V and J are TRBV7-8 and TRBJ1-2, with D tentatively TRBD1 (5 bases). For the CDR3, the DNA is TGTGCCAGCAGCTTAGGGGGCGATGGCTACACCTTC. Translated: CASSLGGDGYTF. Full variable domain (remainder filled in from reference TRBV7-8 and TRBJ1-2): GAGVSQSPRYKVAKRGQDVALRCDPISGHVSLFWYQQALGQGPEFLTYFQNEAQLDKSGLPSDRFFAERPEGSVSTLKIQRTQQEDSAVYLCASSLGGDGYTFGSGTRLTVV.